The 17 T cell receptor beta chains below were found in one sample sequenced in a study of human T cells and chemical hapten exposure. Using its own MiXCR run on the 5' RACE reads, TCRdb lists one record per CDR3 protein. The sample includes about 110,000 distinct CDR3 sequences, approximately 20% seen only once; the top ten take roughly 2.8%. Blood, whole and unfractionated, served as the source for total RNA extraction. The receptors come from a human donor in good health.

The rearrangement joins TRBV7-2 to TRBJ1-5, with TRBD1 as a possible D gene (5 bases). Trimming shortened V by 5 bases and J by 0 bases, and 14 bases separated the two germline ends. This CDR3 region has 16 residues. The germline CDR1 and CDR2 sequences are SGHTA and FQGNSA. CDR3 bases: TGTGCCAGCAGCCCCACAGGCCTCGGTAGCAATCAGCCCCAGCATTTT. Its protein is CASSPTGLGSNQPQHF.

The chain joins TRBV6-5 to TRBJ2-7; TRBD2 might be the D (7 bases). The CDR3 covers 15 residues. The V gene's germline CDR1 is MNHEY and CDR2 SVGAGI. V lost 6 bases to trimming and J lost 2 bases, with 17 bases between them. CDR3 loop: CASSSEGGRTYEQYF. The DNA of the CDR3 is TGTGCCAGCAGCTCCGAGGGGGGGAGGACCTACGAGCAGTACTTC.

The chain employs TRBV5-1 and TRBJ2-3, with 7 bases that match TRBD2. Unmatched junction bases numbered 6, after V lost 4 bases and J lost 4 bases. This CDR3 spans 14 amino acids. CDR1 is SGHRS and CDR2 is YFSETQ in the germline V gene. CDR3 region: CASSTQGLADTQYF. The DNA of the CDR3 is TGCGCCAGCAGCACGCAAGGACTAGCAGATACGCAGTATTTT.

The chain recombines TRBV9 with TRBJ2-1; no definite D call. The V and J ends lost 0 bases and 2 bases respectively, with 12 bases between them. Germline-derived CDR1 and CDR2 are SGDLS and YYNGEE. The CDR3 is made up of 16 amino acids. The CDR3 DNA follows: TGTGCCAGCAGCGTAGGGTCCGGAAGCGCCTACAATGAGCAGTTCTTC. Its protein is CASSVGSGSAYNEQFF. Full variable domain (missing parts from reference TRBV9 and TRBJ2-1): DSGVTQTPKHLITATGQRVTLRCSPRSGDLSVYWYQQSLDQGLQFLIQYYNGEERAKGNILERFSAQQFPDLHSELNLSSLELGDSALYFCASSVGSGSAYNEQFFGPGTRLTVL.

A single count supports this clonotype. The genes are TRBV28 and TRBJ1-2, with unresolved D. The V gene's germline CDR1 is MDHEN and CDR2 SYDVKM. The CDR3 runs to 15 residues. V lost 5 bases and J lost 2, with 15 bases in between. The CDR3 loop is CASSAAGSPNYGYTF. CDR3 nucleotides: TGTGCCAGCAGTGCAGCTGGGTCCCCCAACTATGGCTACACCTTC.

This clonotype was detected a few times. CDR3 sequence: CASSLGQGMRGYGYTF. The CDR3 DNA reads TGCGCCAGCAGCTTGGGGCAGGGGATGCGGGGCTATGGCTACACCTTC. The rearrangement uses TRBV5-1 and TRBJ1-2; TRBD1 might be the D (6 bases). V lost 0 bases and J lost 4, with 16 bases in between. Germline lookup yields CDR1 SGHRS and CDR2 YFSETQ. This CDR3 is 16 amino acids long.

In DNA form, the CDR3 reads TGCAGTGCCTGGACAGGGGGGGGCTACACCTTC. Its translation: CSAWTGGGYTF. The rearrangement links TRBV20-1 to TRBJ1-2; 10 nucleotides line up with TRBD1. The ends lost 6 bases at V and 8 bases at J; junction bases unmatched: 3. CDR3 length equals 11 residues. Germline assignment: CDR1 DFQATT and CDR2 SNEGSKA (reference sequence).

This clonotype showed up just a few times. The chain joins TRBV28 to TRBJ2-6; TRBD1 matches at 9 bases. CDR1 MDHEN and CDR2 SYDVKM come from the germline V gene. Germline trimming cut 8 bases from V and 2 bases from J; bases unmatched to any gene: 4. The CDR3 is 15 amino acids. CDR3 protein: CASEDRGTGANVLTF. DNA for the CDR3: TGTGCCAGCGAGGACAGGGGAACTGGGGCCAACGTCCTGACTTTC.

The table lists this clonotype with a few counts. The chain combines TRBV2 with TRBJ1-5; tentative D call: TRBD1 (5 bases). Germline CDR1 and CDR2: SNHLY and FYNNEI. The CDR3 covers 13 residues. V lost 8 bases to trimming and J lost 2 bases, with 10 bases between them. CDR3 residues: CASGRGGNQPQHF. In DNA form, the CDR3 reads TGTGCCAGCGGTCGAGGGGGCAATCAGCCCCAGCATTTT. Together with reference TRBV2 and TRBJ1-5, the CDR3 gives the full variable domain: EPEVTQTPSHQVTQMGQEVILRCVPISNHLYFYWYRQILGQKVEFLVSFYNNEISEKSEIFDDQFSVERPDGSNFTLKIRSTKLEDSAMYFCASGRGGNQPQHFGDGTRLSIL.

The chain links TRBV28 to TRBJ1-2; 7 positions match TRBD1. The CDR3 extends over 18 amino acids. Germline V CDR1 and CDR2: MDHEN, SYDVKM. J was trimmed by 2 bases and V by 2 bases; bases with no gene match: 14. The CDR3 is CASSLPAPGQSTNYGYTF. For the CDR3, the DNA is TGTGCCAGCAGTTTACCCGCTCCGGGACAGTCCACAAACTATGGCTACACCTTC.

The CDR3 nucleotides are TGTGCCAGCAGCTCACAGGGCCTGAATGAAAAACTGTTTTTT. It is translated as CASSSQGLNEKLFF. V gene TRBV12-3 or TRBV12-4 combines with J gene TRBJ1-4; D perhaps matches TRBD1 (6 bases). V shed 6 bases and J shed 5 bases, with 13 bases lying between them. The CDR3 contains 14 residues.

The chain couples TRBV29-1 to TRBJ2-5; TRBD1 agrees at 8 bases. The CDR3 runs to 17 residues. V gave up 0 bases and J gave up 2 bases; unmatched junction bases: 11. The germline CDR1 and CDR2 sequences are SQVTM and ANQGSEA. CDR3 coding DNA: TGCAGCGTTGAAGAGGTTCGGACAGGGCCCTTTCAAGAGACCCAGTACTTC. Its protein product is CSVEEVRTGPFQETQYF. Drawing the rest from reference TRBV29-1 and TRBJ2-5, the complete variable domain is SAVISQKPSRDICQRGTSLTIQCQVDSQVTMMFWYRQQPGQSLTLIATANQGSEATYESGFVIDKFPISRPNLTFSTLTVSNMSPEDSSIYLCSVEEVRTGPFQETQYFGPGTRLLVL.

This sequence joins TRBV7-3 and TRBJ2-1, with D uncertain. Germline loops: CDR1 SGHTA, CDR2 FQGTGA. CDR3 length: 14 amino acids. Trimming pared 3 bases from V and 9 bases from J, leaving 15 bases between. CDR3 in DNA: TGTGCCAGCAGCTTGGGTCTAGAGGCCGGTGAGCAGTTCTTC. As protein: CASSLGLEAGEQFF.

This clonotype was recorded a few times. The chain couples TRBV7-2 to TRBJ2-3; D gene ambiguous. This CDR3 has 17 amino acids. CDR1 is SGHTA, CDR2 FQGNSA, per germline. Deletions cut 1 base from V and 0 bases from J, with 14 bases between. CDR3 nucleotides: TGTGCCAGCAGCTTAGTCTTGTCGTCTACTAGCACAGATACGCAGTATTTT. As protein: CASSLVLSSTSTDTQYF.

This clonotype appeared a few times. The gene calls are TRBV19 and TRBJ1-2; 7 positions match TRBD1. Germline CDR1 reads LNHDA; CDR2 reads SQIVND (reference sequence). CDR3 size: 15 residues. The junction had 11 bases not matched to a gene; V was cut back by 7 bases and J by 3 bases. In DNA, the CDR3 is TGTGCCAGTACCTTCCCGGAGGGGGCGGACTATGGCTACACCTTC. Translating it yields CASTFPEGADYGYTF.

The chain combines TRBV24-1 with TRBJ2-7; 7 bases fit TRBD2. This CDR3 has 12 residues. Trimming took 3 bases from V and 6 from J; bases not matched to a gene: 1. The V gene's germline CDR1 is KGHDR and CDR2 SFDVKD. The CDR3 is CATSDGEGEQYF. CDR3 sequence (DNA): TGTGCCACCAGTGATGGGGAGGGCGAGCAGTACTTC.

The rearrangement links TRBV29-1 to TRBJ1-2; 7 nucleotides agree with TRBD1. With 2 bases clipped from V and 2 bases from J, the junction kept 8 bases outside the gene matches. This CDR3 spans 15 amino acids. In germline, CDR1 is SQVTM, CDR2 ANQGSEA. CDR3 bases: TGCAGCGTTGAATTTACAGGGGCCCAAAACTATGGCTACACCTTC. This codes for CSVEFTGAQNYGYTF.